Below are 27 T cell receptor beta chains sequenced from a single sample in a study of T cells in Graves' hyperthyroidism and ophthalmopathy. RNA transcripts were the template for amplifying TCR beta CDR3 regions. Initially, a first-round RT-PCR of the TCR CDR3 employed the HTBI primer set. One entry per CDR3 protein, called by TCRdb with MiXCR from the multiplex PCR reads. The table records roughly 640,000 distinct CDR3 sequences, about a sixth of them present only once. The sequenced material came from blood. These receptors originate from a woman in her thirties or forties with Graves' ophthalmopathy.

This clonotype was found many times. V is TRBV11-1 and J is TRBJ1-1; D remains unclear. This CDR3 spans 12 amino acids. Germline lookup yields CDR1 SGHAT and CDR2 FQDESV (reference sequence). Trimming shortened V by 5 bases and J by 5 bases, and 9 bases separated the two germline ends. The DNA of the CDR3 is TGTGCCAGCAGCCGGAGCGGTACTGAAGCTTTCTTT. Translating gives CASSRSGTEAFF.

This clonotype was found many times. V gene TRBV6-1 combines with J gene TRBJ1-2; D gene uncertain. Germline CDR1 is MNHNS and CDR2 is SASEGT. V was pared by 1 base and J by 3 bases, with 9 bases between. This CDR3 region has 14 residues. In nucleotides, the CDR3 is TGTGCCAGCAGTGAAGGCACGGATCACTATGGCTACACCTTC. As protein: CASSEGTDHYGYTF.

The CDR3 protein is CASSGGGGETQYF. As DNA, the CDR3 is TGCGCCAGCAGCGGAGGGGGTGGGGAGACCCAGTACTTC. This rearrangement joins TRBV4-1 to TRBJ2-5; D might be TRBD1 or TRBD2, each matching 6 bases. The V end lost 5 bases, the J end lost 5 bases, and 12 bases lay between the germline ends. Per germline, CDR1 MGHRA and CDR2 YSYEKL. The CDR3 contains 13 residues.

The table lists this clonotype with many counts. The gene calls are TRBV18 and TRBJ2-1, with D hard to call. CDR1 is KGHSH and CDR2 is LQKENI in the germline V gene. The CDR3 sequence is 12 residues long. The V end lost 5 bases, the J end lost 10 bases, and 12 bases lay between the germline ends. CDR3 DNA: TGTGCCAGCTCATCCACCTCCAGGGAGCAGTTCTTC. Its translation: CASSSTSREQFF.

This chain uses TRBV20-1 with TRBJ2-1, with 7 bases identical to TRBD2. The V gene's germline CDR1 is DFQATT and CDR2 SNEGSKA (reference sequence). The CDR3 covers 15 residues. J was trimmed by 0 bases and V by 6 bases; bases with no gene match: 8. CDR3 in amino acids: CSAPLALSSYNEQFF. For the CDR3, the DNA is TGCAGTGCCCCACTAGCGCTGAGCTCCTACAATGAGCAGTTCTTC.

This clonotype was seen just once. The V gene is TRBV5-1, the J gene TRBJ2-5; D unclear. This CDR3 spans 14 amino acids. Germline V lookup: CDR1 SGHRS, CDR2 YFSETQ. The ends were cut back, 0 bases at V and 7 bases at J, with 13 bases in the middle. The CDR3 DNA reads TGCGCCAGCAGCTTGGTATCCGGCTCGGGGACCCAGTACTTC. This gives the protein CASSLVSGSGTQYF.

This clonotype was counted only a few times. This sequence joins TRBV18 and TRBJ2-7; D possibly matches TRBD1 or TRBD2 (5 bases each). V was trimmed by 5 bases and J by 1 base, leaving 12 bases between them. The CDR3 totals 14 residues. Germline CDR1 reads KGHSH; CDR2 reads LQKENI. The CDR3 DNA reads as TGTGCCAGCTCATACCGGGACGGTTCCTACGAGCAGTACTTC. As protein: CASSYRDGSYEQYF.

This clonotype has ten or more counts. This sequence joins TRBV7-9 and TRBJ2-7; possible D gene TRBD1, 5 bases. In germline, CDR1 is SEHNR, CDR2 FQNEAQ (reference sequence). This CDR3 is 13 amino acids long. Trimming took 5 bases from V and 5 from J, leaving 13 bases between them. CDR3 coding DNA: TGTGCCAGCAGCCCTCCGCAGGGCCACGAGCAGTACTTC. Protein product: CASSPPQGHEQYF.

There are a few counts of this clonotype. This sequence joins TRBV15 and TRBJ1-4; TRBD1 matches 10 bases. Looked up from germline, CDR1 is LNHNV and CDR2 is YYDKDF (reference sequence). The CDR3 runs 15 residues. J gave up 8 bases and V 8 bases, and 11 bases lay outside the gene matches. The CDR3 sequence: CATSGTGAWREKLFF. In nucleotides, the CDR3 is TGTGCCACCTCCGGGACAGGGGCCTGGAGGGAAAAACTGTTTTTT.

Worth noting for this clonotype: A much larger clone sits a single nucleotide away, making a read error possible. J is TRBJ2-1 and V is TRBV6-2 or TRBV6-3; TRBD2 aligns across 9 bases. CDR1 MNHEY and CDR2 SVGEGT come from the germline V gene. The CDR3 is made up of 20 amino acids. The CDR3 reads CASSYSSFRAGGPRANEQLF. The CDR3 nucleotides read TGTGCCAGCAGTTACTCGAGTTTTCGCGCGGGAGGGCCTCGCGCCAATGAGCAGCTCTTC.

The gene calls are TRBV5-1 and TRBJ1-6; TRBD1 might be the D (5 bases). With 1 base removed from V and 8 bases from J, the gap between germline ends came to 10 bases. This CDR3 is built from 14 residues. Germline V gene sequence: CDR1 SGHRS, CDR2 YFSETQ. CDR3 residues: CASSLQGTDSPLHF. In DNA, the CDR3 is TGCGCCAGCAGCTTGCAGGGAACCGATTCACCCCTCCACTTT.

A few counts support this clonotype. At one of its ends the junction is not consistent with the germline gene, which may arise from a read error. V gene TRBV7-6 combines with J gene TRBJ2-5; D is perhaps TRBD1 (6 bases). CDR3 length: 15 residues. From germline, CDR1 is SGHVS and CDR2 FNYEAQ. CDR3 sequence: CASSPQGVSQEAQYF. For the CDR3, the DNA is TGTGCCAGCAGCCCACAGGGCGTCAGCCAAGAGGCCCAGTACTTC.

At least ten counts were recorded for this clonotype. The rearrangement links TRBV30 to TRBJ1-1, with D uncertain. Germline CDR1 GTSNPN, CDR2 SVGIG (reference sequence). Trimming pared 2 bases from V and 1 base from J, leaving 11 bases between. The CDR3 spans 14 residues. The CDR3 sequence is CAWSRGRPNTEAFF. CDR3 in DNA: TGTGCCTGGAGTCGAGGACGGCCGAACACTGAAGCTTTCTTT.

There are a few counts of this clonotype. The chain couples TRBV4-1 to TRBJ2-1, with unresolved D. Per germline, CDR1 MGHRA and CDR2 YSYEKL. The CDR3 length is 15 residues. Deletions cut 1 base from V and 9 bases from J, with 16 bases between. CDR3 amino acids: CASSQVTLVRIEQFF. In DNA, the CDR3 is TGCGCCAGCAGCCAAGTGACCCTAGTTAGGATTGAGCAGTTCTTC.

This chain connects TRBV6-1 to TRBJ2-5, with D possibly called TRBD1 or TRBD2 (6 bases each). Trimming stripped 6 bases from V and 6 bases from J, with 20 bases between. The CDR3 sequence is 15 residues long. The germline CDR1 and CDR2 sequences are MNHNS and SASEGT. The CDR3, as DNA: TGTGCCAGCAGACATATCGACGGGGGCTGGAAGACCCAGTACTTC. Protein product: CASRHIDGGWKTQYF.

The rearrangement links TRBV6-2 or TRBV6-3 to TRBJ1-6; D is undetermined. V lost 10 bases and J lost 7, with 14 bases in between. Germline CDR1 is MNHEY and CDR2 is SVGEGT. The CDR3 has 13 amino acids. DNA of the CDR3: TGTGCCACCAACAGAGGGCGGAATTCACCCCTCCACTTT. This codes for CATNRGRNSPLHF.

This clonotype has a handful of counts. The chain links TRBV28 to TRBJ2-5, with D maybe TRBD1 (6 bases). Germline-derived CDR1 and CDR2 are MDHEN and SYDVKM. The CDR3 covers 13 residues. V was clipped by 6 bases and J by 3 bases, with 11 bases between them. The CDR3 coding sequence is TGTGCCAGCAGGCCAGGGGCAGAAGAGACCCAGTACTTC. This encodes CASRPGAEETQYF.

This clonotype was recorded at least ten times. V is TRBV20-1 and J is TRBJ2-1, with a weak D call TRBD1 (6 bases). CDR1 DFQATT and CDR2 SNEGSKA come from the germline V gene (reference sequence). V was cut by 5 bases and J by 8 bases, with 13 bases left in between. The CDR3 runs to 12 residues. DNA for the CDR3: TGCAGTGCTGAGACAGGCCTAGATGAGCAGTTCTTC. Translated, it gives CSAETGLDEQFF.

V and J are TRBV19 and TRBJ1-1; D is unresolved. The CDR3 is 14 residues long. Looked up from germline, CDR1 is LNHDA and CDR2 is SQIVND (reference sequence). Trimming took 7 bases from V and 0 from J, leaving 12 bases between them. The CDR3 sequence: CASTVQLMNTEAFF. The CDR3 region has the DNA TGTGCCAGTACAGTGCAGCTGATGAACACTGAAGCTTTCTTT.

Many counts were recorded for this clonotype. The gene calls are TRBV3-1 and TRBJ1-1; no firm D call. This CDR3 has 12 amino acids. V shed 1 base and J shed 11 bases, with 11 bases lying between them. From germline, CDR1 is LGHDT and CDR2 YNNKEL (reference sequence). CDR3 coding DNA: TGTGCCAGCAGCCAAGGGATTAGAGGGGCTTTCTTT. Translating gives CASSQGIRGAFF.

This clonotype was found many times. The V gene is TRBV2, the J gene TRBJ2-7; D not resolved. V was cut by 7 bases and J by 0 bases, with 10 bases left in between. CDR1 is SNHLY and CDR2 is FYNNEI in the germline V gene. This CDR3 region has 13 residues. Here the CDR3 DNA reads TGTGCCAGCAACCCCGGGCACTCCTACGAGCAGTACTTC. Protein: CASNPGHSYEQYF.

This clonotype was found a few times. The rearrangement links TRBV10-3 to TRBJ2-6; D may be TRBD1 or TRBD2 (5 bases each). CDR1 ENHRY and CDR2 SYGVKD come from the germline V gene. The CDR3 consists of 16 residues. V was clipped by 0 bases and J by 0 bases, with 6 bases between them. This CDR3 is CAISESGTSGANVLTF. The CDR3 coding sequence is TGTGCCATCAGTGAGTCGGGGACCTCTGGGGCCAACGTCCTGACTTTC.

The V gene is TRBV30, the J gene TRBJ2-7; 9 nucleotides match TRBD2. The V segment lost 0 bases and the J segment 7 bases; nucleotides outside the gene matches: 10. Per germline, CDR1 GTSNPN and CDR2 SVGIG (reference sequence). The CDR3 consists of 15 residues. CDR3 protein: CAWSVGSGRREEQYF. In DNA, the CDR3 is TGTGCCTGGAGTGTAGGTAGCGGGAGACGAGAGGAGCAGTACTTC.

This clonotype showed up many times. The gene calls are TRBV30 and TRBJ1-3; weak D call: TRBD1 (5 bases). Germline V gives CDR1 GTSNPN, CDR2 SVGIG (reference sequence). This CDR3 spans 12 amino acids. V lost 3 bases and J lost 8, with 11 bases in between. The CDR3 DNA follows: TGTGCCTGGAGCTGGGGGGGTGACACCATATATTTT. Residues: CAWSWGGDTIYF.

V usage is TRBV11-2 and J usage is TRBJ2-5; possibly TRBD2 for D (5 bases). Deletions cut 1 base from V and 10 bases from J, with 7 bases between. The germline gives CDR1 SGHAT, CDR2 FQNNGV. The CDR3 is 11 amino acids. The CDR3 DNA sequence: TGTGCCAGCAGCTTAGCGGGGAGCCAGTACTTC. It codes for CASSLAGSQYF.

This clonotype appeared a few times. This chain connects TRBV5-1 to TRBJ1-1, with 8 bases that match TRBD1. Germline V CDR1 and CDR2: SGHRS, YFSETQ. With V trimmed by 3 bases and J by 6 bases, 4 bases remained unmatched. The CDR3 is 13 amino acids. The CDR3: CASSSRGQAEAFF. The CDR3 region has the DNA TGCGCCAGCAGCTCCAGGGGACAGGCTGAAGCTTTCTTT.

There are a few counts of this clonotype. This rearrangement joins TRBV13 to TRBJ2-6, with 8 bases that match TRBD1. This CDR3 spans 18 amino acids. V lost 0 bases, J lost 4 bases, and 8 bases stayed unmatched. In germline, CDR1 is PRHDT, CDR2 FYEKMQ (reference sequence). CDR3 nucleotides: TGTGCCAGCAGCTTAGGCGGGCAGGGGGCGTCGGGGGCCAACGTCCTGACTTTC. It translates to CASSLGGQGASGANVLTF.